These 32 T cell receptor beta chains were sequenced from one sample in a study of Ad26.COV2.S vaccination and SARS-CoV-2 variants. The treatment was: roughly 18 received Ad26.COV2.S at low or high dose, single or two shots; roughly five received placebo; per-sample allocation not given. The study sampled participants on day 63 after the first vaccine or placebo injection. Measured with immunoSEQ multiplex PCR; TCRdb has only the in-frame clones, and not every one. This sample yields about 440,000 clones, of which 90% are seen a single time; under 4.5% belongs to the top ten. This specimen consisted of peripheral blood, obtained in a trial of Ad26.COV2.S vaccine versus placebo. The receptors stem from a person aged 18-65 years who received the Ad26.COV2.S COVID-19 vaccine or a placebo.

The V and J genes are TRBV3-1 (or the pseudogene TRBV3-2) and TRBJ1-2; no clear D. CDR1 is LGHDT, CDR2 YNNKEL, per germline (reference sequence). The CDR3 has 13 residues. The V end was cut by 1 base, the J end by 4 bases, with 7 bases between. The CDR3 reads CASSQGAGYGYTF. CDR3 bases: TGTGCCAGCAGCCAAGGGGCAGGCTATGGCTACACCTTC.

The V and J genes are TRBV7-6 and TRBJ2-7, with D possibly matching TRBD1 (5 bases). This CDR3 contains 14 residues. V lost 5 bases to trimming and J lost 1 base, with 12 bases between them. Germline CDR1 is SGHVS and CDR2 is FNYEAQ. The CDR3 spells CASSVAAGSYEQYF. CDR3 coding DNA: TGTGCCAGCAGCGTCGCGGCAGGGTCCTACGAGCAGTACTTC.

This chain connects TRBV9 to TRBJ2-1, with 8 bases aligning to TRBD1. The germline gives CDR1 SGDLS, CDR2 YYNGEE. CDR3 length: 16 amino acids. Losses at the gene ends were 5 bases for V and 4 bases for J; bases not matched to a gene: 11. The CDR3 is CASSPRGRGDYNEQFF. CDR3 DNA: TGTGCCAGCAGTCCCAGGGGGCGAGGGGATTACAATGAGCAGTTCTTC. Drawing the rest from reference TRBV9 and TRBJ2-1, the complete variable domain is DSGVTQTPKHLITATGQRVTLRCSPRSGDLSVYWYQQSLDQGLQFLIQYYNGEERAKGNILERFSAQQFPDLHSELNLSSLELGDSALYFCASSPRGRGDYNEQFFGPGTRLTVL.

The CDR3 nucleotides read TGTGCCATCAGCGTTGAAGGGAGCAATCAGCCCCAGCATTTT. Translating it yields CAISVEGSNQPQHF. The J gene is TRBJ1-5, the V gene TRBV10-3; D unresolved. Trimming stripped 6 bases from V and 1 base from J, with 10 bases between. This CDR3 comprises 14 residues. The germline CDR1 and CDR2 sequences are ENHRY and SYGVKD.

This chain joins TRBV9 and TRBJ2-2; D gene uncertain. CDR3 length: 15 residues. CDR1 and CDR2 (germline): SGDLS, YYNGEE. V shed 0 bases and J shed 5 bases, with 11 bases lying between them. CDR3 sequence reads: CASSVATVGTGELFF. The DNA of the CDR3 is TGTGCCAGCAGCGTAGCTACCGTGGGAACCGGGGAGCTGTTTTTT.

The J gene is TRBJ2-5, the V gene TRBV19; D is uncertain. This CDR3 has 13 residues. In germline, CDR1 is LNHDA, CDR2 SQIVND (reference sequence). Between the trimmed V and J ends, which lost 4 bases and 5 bases, there was a span of 11 bases. CDR3 amino acids: CASSNNVGETQYF. The CDR3, as DNA: TGTGCCAGTAGTAATAACGTAGGGGAGACCCAGTACTTC.

The chain employs TRBV28 and TRBJ1-5; 8 bases match TRBD1. The CDR3 is 17 amino acids. Germline V CDR1 and CDR2: MDHEN, SYDVKM. Unmatched junction bases numbered 11, after V lost 5 bases and J lost 2 bases. The CDR3 coding sequence is TGTGCCAGCAGTGGGGGGCAGGGGGCGCGGGGCAATCAGCCCCAGCATTTT. This encodes CASSGGQGARGNQPQHF. The variable domain in full, with the rest retrieved from reference TRBV28 and TRBJ1-5, is DVKVTQSSRYLVKRTGEKVFLECVQDMDHENMFWYRQDPGLGLRLIYFSYDVKMKEKGDIPEGYSVSREKKERFSLILESASTNQTSMYLCASSGGQGARGNQPQHFGDGTRLSIL.

This sequence joins TRBV19 and TRBJ2-3; D could derive from TRBD1 or TRBD2 (5 bases each). The V end was cut by 6 bases, the J end by 1 base, with 5 bases between. Per the germline V gene, CDR1 is LNHDA and CDR2 is SQIVND (reference sequence). This CDR3 contains 12 residues. The CDR3 loop is CASRGGTDTQYF. In DNA, the CDR3 is TGTGCCAGTAGGGGGGGCACAGATACGCAGTATTTT.

This sequence joins TRBV19 and TRBJ1-5; tentative D call: TRBD1 (5 bases). CDR3 size: 13 residues. Trimming cost V 8 bases and J 2 bases, with 10 bases left between them. The germline V gene has CDR1 LNHDA and CDR2 SQIVND (reference sequence). The CDR3 spells CASVGTGNQPQHF. The CDR3 DNA is TGTGCCAGTGTCGGGACGGGCAATCAGCCCCAGCATTTT.

As DNA, the CDR3 is TGTGCCAGCAGTTTACCGTCCGGGACAGGGAAATTCTACAATGAGCAGTTCTTC. It translates to CASSLPSGTGKFYNEQFF. This rearrangement joins TRBV28 to TRBJ2-1; 9 bases match TRBD1. The length of the CDR3 is 18 residues. Germline V lookup: CDR1 MDHEN, CDR2 SYDVKM. Trimming took 2 bases from V and 3 from J; bases not matched to a gene: 11.

The V and J genes are TRBV28 and TRBJ2-7; D unclear. This CDR3 comprises 18 residues. The V end lost 5 bases, the J end lost 2 bases, and 25 bases lay between the germline ends. Germline lookup yields CDR1 MDHEN and CDR2 SYDVKM. CDR3 residues: CASSTPPFRVGSTYEQYF. CDR3 bases: TGTGCCAGCAGTACCCCTCCATTTCGTGTTGGGTCTACCTACGAGCAGTACTTC.

The chain carries TRBV30 and TRBJ2-7; D remains unclear. V shed 4 bases and J shed 2 bases, with 9 bases lying between them. There are 12 residues in the CDR3. Germline lookup yields CDR1 GTSNPN and CDR2 SVGIG (reference sequence). CDR3 sequence (DNA): TGTGCCTGGATGGATTCTCCCTACGAGCAGTACTTC. Protein: CAWMDSPYEQYF. The full variable domain, in which reference TRBV30 and TRBJ2-7 provide the parts outside the CDR3, is SQTIHQWPATLVQPVGSPLSLECTVEGTSNPNLYWYRQAAGRGLQLLFYSVGIGQISSEVPQNLSASRPQDRQFILSSKKLLLSDSGFYLCAWMDSPYEQYFGPGTRLTVT.

The genes are TRBV4-1 and TRBJ2-7, with D perhaps matching TRBD1 (5 bases). V lost 2 bases, J lost 4 bases, and 15 bases lay in between. The germline CDR1 and CDR2 sequences are MGHRA and YSYEKL. CDR3 size: 15 residues. The CDR3 loop is CASSQLRTPIYEQYF. The CDR3 region has the DNA TGCGCCAGCAGCCAACTCAGGACACCAATATACGAGCAGTACTTC.

The J gene is TRBJ1-2, the V gene TRBV18; no reliable D call. This CDR3 has 12 residues. Germline V gene lookup returns CDR1 KGHSH and CDR2 LQKENI. V dropped 5 bases and J dropped 4 bases, with 8 bases sitting between them. The CDR3 DNA is TGTGCCAGCTCAGAACAAACCTATGGCTACACCTTC. Amino acids: CASSEQTYGYTF.

The chain is built from TRBV6-2 or TRBV6-3 and TRBJ2-1, with 11 bases aligning to TRBD2. Trimming at V came to 6 bases and at J to 12 bases, leaving 13 bases not matched to a gene. CDR1 MNHEY and CDR2 SVGEGT come from the germline V gene. CDR3 length: 15 amino acids. The CDR3 sequence is CASSPGVAGGEGQFF. In nucleotides, the CDR3 is TGTGCCAGCAGCCCCGGGGTAGCGGGAGGGGAGGGGCAGTTCTTC.

This clone was observed a few times. Germline and junction disagree at one end, which may indicate a read error. The chain has TRBV7-2 and TRBJ2-2; TRBD2 matches at 9 bases. Germline CDR1 is SGHTA and CDR2 is FQGNSA. The length of the CDR3 is 17 residues. CDR3 sequence reads: CASSLTWREGGTGELFF. In nucleotides, the CDR3 is TGTGCAAGCAGCTTAACGTGGCGGGAGGGCGGCACCGGGGAGCTGTTTTTT.

The chain recombines TRBV7-2 with TRBJ2-3, with D possibly being TRBD2 (5 bases). This CDR3 is 16 amino acids long. Per the germline V gene, CDR1 is SGHTA and CDR2 is FQGNSA. V gave up 2 bases and J gave up 1 base, with 13 bases separating them. The CDR3 loop is CASSLSGWTGTDTQYF. The CDR3 DNA follows: TGTGCCAGCAGCTTATCCGGGTGGACTGGCACAGATACGCAGTATTTT. The full variable domain, in which reference TRBV7-2 and TRBJ2-3 provide the parts outside the CDR3, is GAGVSQSPSNKVTEKGKDVELRCDPISGHTALYWYRQSLGQGLEFLIYFQGNSAPDKSGLPSDRFSAERTGGSVSTLTIQRTQQEDSAVYLCASSLSGWTGTDTQYFGPGTRLTVL.

The rearrangement uses TRBV2 and TRBJ1-1, with a weak D call TRBD1 (6 bases). CDR3 length: 14 residues. Trimming cost V 6 bases and J 4 bases, with 15 bases left between them. In germline, CDR1 is SNHLY, CDR2 FYNNEI. CDR3 sequence: CASRGAGRSTEAFF. CDR3 in DNA: TGTGCCAGCAGGGGGGCAGGGAGGTCCACTGAAGCTTTCTTT.

This chain connects TRBV4-3 to TRBJ2-7; D is perhaps TRBD1 or TRBD2 (7 bases each). V was trimmed by 0 bases and J by 3 bases, leaving 12 bases between them. CDR1 and CDR2 from the germline V gene are LGHNA and YSLEER. This CDR3 comprises 15 residues. This CDR3 reads CASSQDPRGGYEQYF. CDR3 coding DNA: TGCGCCAGCAGCCAAGACCCCAGGGGGGGCTACGAGCAGTACTTC.

This rearrangement joins TRBV29-1 to TRBJ2-3; 8 nucleotides line up with TRBD2. Germline V gene data show CDR1 as SQVTM and CDR2 as ANQGSEA. This CDR3 contains 15 residues. Trimming took 4 bases from V and 0 from J; bases not matched to a gene: 6. The CDR3 DNA reads as TGCAGCGTTGTGTGGGCTAGCGGGAGCACAGATACGCAGTATTTT. This sequence encodes CSVVWASGSTDTQYF.

This chain uses TRBV5-4 with TRBJ1-6; weak D call: TRBD1 (5 bases). The CDR3 consists of 15 residues. CDR1 and CDR2 (germline): SGHNT, YYREEE (reference sequence). V was pared by 4 bases and J by 5 bases, with 13 bases between. The CDR3 DNA reads as TGTGCCAGCAGCACGGGCGGGACGGATAATTCACCCCTCCACTTT. Amino acids: CASSTGGTDNSPLHF.

The V gene is TRBV11-2, the J gene TRBJ1-1; no definite D call. Germline-derived CDR1 and CDR2 are SGHAT and FQNNGV. V dropped 7 bases and J dropped 2 bases, with 5 bases sitting between them. There are 11 residues in the CDR3. The CDR3 coding sequence is TGTGCCAGCACTGAAAACACTGAAGCTTTCTTT. It specifies CASTENTEAFF.

This clone has only a few counts. The chain has TRBV27 and TRBJ2-2; TRBD2 aligns across 8 bases. Germline-derived CDR1 and CDR2 are MNHEY and SMNVEV (reference sequence). This CDR3 contains 16 residues. Germline trimming cut 4 bases from V and 4 bases from J; bases unmatched to any gene: 8. This chain's CDR3 is CASSYPSGRATGELFF. The CDR3 DNA sequence: TGTGCCAGCAGTTACCCGAGCGGGAGAGCCACCGGGGAGCTGTTTTTT.

The chain is built from TRBV28 and TRBJ1-2; a weak D match, TRBD1 (6 bases). Deletions cut 5 bases from V and 8 bases from J, with 18 bases between. From germline, CDR1 is MDHEN and CDR2 SYDVKM. The CDR3 loop spans 14 amino acids. This chain's CDR3 is CASSLRTVREGYTF. The CDR3, as DNA: TGTGCCAGCAGTCTACGGACAGTTCGTGAAGGCTACACCTTC.

This chain links TRBV19 with TRBJ2-1; D is unresolved. The germline V gene has CDR1 LNHDA and CDR2 SQIVND (reference sequence). The CDR3 has 15 residues. Trimming pared 6 bases from V and 0 bases from J, leaving 12 bases between. The CDR3 sequence: CASSTLISSYNEQFF. For the CDR3, the DNA is TGTGCCAGTAGCACCCTTATTAGCTCCTACAATGAGCAGTTCTTC.

This chain links TRBV3-1 (or the pseudogene TRBV3-2) with TRBJ2-2; a possible D gene is TRBD1 (6 bases). V shed 0 bases and J shed 5 bases, with 16 bases lying between them. The CDR3 is 17 residues long. Germline V gives CDR1 LGHDT, CDR2 YNNKEL (reference sequence). This CDR3 reads CASSQEAQGQRTGELFF. CDR3 bases: TGTGCCAGCAGCCAAGAAGCGCAGGGGCAGCGGACCGGGGAGCTGTTTTTT.

CDR3 bases: TGTGCCAGCAGCCGGGGAGGGACAGGGGGCGACATGAACACTGAAGCTTTCTTT. Protein product: CASSRGGTGGDMNTEAFF. The chain joins TRBV5-4 to TRBJ1-1; 12 nucleotides agree with TRBD1. CDR1 and CDR2 from the germline V gene are SGHNT and YYREEE (reference sequence). This CDR3 region has 18 residues. After removal of 4 bases from V and 0 bases from J, the junction contained 10 bases not matched to a gene.

This chain uses TRBV4-1 with TRBJ2-2; 11 nucleotides match TRBD2. In germline, CDR1 is MGHRA, CDR2 YSYEKL. The ends lost 0 bases at V and 5 bases at J; junction bases unmatched: 5. The CDR3 is 17 amino acids. This CDR3 reads CASSQDLAGGLTGELFF. The CDR3 bases are TGCGCCAGCAGCCAAGACCTAGCGGGAGGTCTAACCGGGGAGCTGTTTTTT.

This chain joins TRBV28 and TRBJ2-7; D perhaps matches TRBD2 (5 bases). V lost 2 bases and J lost 2, with 10 bases in between. Germline CDR1 reads MDHEN; CDR2 reads SYDVKM. The CDR3 has 14 amino acids. The CDR3 DNA reads TGTGCCAGCAGTTTAGAGGGTGCGACCTACGAGCAGTACTTC. Protein: CASSLEGATYEQYF.

With regard to this clone: At the DNA level, this CDR3 is encoded by other sequences in the same sample as well. The chain employs TRBV12-3 or TRBV12-4 and TRBJ1-5; D gene ambiguous. Trimming removed 3 bases from V and 4 bases from J, with 7 bases in between. The CDR3 is 13 amino acids. CDR3 sequence reads: CASSFGGNQPQHF. CDR3 DNA sequence: TGTGCCAGCAGTTTCGGAGGAAATCAGCCCCAGCATTTT.

J is TRBJ2-7 and V is TRBV7-9; weak D call: TRBD2 (5 bases). The CDR3 extends over 15 amino acids. Germline loops: CDR1 SEHNR, CDR2 FQNEAQ (reference sequence). V was cut by 5 bases and J by 0 bases, with 14 bases left in between. The CDR3 here is CASSPLPGSSYEQYF. DNA of the CDR3: TGTGCCAGCAGCCCCCTGCCGGGGAGCTCCTACGAGCAGTACTTC.

The V call is TRBV5-1, the J call TRBJ2-2, with 8 bases aligning to TRBD2. This CDR3 region has 15 residues. Germline V gene lookup returns CDR1 SGHRS and CDR2 YFSETQ. Trimming at V came to 1 base and at J to 5 bases, leaving 4 bases not matched to a gene. The CDR3 DNA follows: TGCGCCAGCAGCTTGTTCTTAGCGGGGACCGGGGAGCTGTTTTTT. It translates to CASSLFLAGTGELFF.